This TCR beta chain was documented in a study of siplizumab effects on memory and regulatory T cells. Some clones are missing from TCRdb's copy, which holds only in-frame ones; the method was immunoSEQ multiplex PCR. The table includes 90,000 to 120,000 clones, roughly 94% detected once. This CDR3 comprises 16 residues. Trimming cost V 5 bases and J 5 bases; bases outside gene matches: 9. CDR1 and CDR2 from the germline V gene are SNHLY and FYNNEI. With respect to this clone: Antigen unknown.

The study, taken as a whole, reports: It seemed that naive T cells were more diverse than memory cells and were major contributors to the alloresponse.

The sample was Tregs sorted from blood. The TCR originated in a human donor in good health. This rearrangement joins TRBV2 to TRBJ2-1; 10 bases match TRBD2. In DNA, the CDR3 is TGTGCCAGCAGTCCCTACACTAGCGGGGTAAACAATGAGCAGTTCTTC. Its protein product is CASSPYTSGVNNEQFF.